These T cell receptor beta chains were read from a single sample in a study of cytomegalovirus exposure and HLA in healthy donors. Generated by immunoSEQ multiplex PCR, the TCRdb table keeps only in-frame clones and is missing some. The data show about 200,000 clones, roughly four fifths seen once. Sequenced material: PBMCs. The receptors were sampled from a middle-aged man in good health and CMV-seropositive. Both conserved end residues are part of each CDR3. A D gene is named only where the DNA matches it firmly. A clone size is listed for some rows: how often the clone was seen (once, few, many), or a class if it is expanded.

TRBJ2-1	14	TRBV18	NA	NA	TGTGCCAGCTCACCACAGGGGTTTTACAATGAGCAGTTCTTC	CASSPQGFYNEQFF
TRBJ2-3	16	TRBV10-3	TRBD1	NA	TGTGCCATCAGTGAGTCACGGGACAGAAGCACAGATACGCAGTATTTT	CAISESRDRSTDTQYF
TRBJ2-7	13	TRBV6-5	NA	few	TGTGCCAGCAGTTACAGCGATCTCTACGAGCAGTACTTC	CASSYSDLYEQYF
TRBJ1-1	16	TRBV7-9	TRBD1	NA	TGTGCCAGCAGCCTCGGACAGGGGAAGGTGAACACTGAAGCTTTCTTT	CASSLGQGKVNTEAFF
TRBJ1-1	12	TRBV19	TRBD1	once	TGTGCCACTAGCGGACAGGGGTCGGGAGCTTTCTTT	CATSGQGSGAFF
TRBJ2-2	14	TRBV29-1	TRBD1	NA	TGCAGCGTCGGGACAGGGGTGGACACCGGGGAGCTGTTTTTT	CSVGTGVDTGELFF
TRBJ1-5	18	TRBV28	TRBD1	NA	TGTGCCAGCAACCATCGGGACAGGGGAGTACGTAGCAATCAGCCCCAGCATTTT	CASNHRDRGVRSNQPQHF
TRBJ2-7	14	TRBV5-1	NA	NA	TGCGCCAGCAGCTTCATCCACAGGGATTACGAGCAGTACTTC	CASSFIHRDYEQYF
TRBJ2-1	15	TRBV2	TRBD2	NA	TGTGCCAGCAGCGCGGGGAGGGGAAACTACAATGAGCAGTTCTTC	CASSAGRGNYNEQFF
TRBJ1-1	15	TRBV5-1	NA	NA	TGCGCCAGCAGCCCGGCCCCCGGGGAGAACACTGAAGCTTTCTTT	CASSPAPGENTEAFF
TRBJ1-4	16	TRBV7-9	TRBD1	NA	TGTGCCAGCAGCTTAGGGGACAGGGGGCTCGGCGAAAAACTGTTTTTT	CASSLGDRGLGEKLFF
TRBJ2-7	14	TRBV9	TRBD2	NA	TGTGCCAGCTCCCTAGCGGGGTCGGGGGACGAGCAGTACTTC	CASSLAGSGDEQYF
TRBJ2-2	15	TRBV7-9	NA	NA	TGTGCCAGCAGCTTAGCGGCGGTGAACACCGGGGAGCTGTTTTTT	CASSLAAVNTGELFF
TRBJ2-7	14	TRBV4-3	TRBD2	NA	TGCGCCAGCAGCCAGACTAGCGGGAGGTACGGGCAGTACTTC	CASSQTSGRYGQYF
TRBJ2-5	14	TRBV5-1	NA	NA	TGCGCCAGCAGCTTGGGGACAAACCAAGAGACCCAGTACTTC	CASSLGTNQETQYF
TRBJ2-7	14	TRBV7-9	TRBD2	NA	TGTGCCAGCAGCCCCCGGGGGGAGTCCTACGAGCAGTACTTC	CASSPRGESYEQYF
TRBJ2-3	15	TRBV25-1	TRBD1	NA	TGTGCCAGCAGCCGGACAGGGTACGTAACAGATACGCAGTATTTT	CASSRTGYVTDTQYF
TRBJ2-2	17	TRBV6-1	NA	NA	TGTGCCAGCAGTGAAAGGGGGAGCATGCTCACCGGCGGGGAGCTGTTTTTT	CASSERGSMLTGGELFF
TRBJ1-2	13	TRBV7-9	NA	once	TGTGCCAGCAGCATTAGAACAGGCTATGGCTACACCTTC	CASSIRTGYGYTF
TRBJ1-4	15	TRBV18	NA	NA	TGTGCCAGCTCACTTAACCGCCGGGACACCGAAAAACTGTTTTTT	CASSLNRRDTEKLFF
TRBJ2-7	12	TRBV7-9	TRBD1	NA	TGTGCCAGCAGCAGGACAGGGGCCGAGCAGTACTTC	CASSRTGAEQYF
TRBJ1-1	14	TRBV7-2	NA	NA	TGTGCCAGCAGCTTAGCTGTTTTCAGGACTGAAGCTTTCTTT	CASSLAVFRTEAFF
TRBJ2-7	16	TRBV18	TRBD2	NA	TGTGCCAGCTCACCCGGGACTAGCGGGAGCGGGTGTGAGCAGTACTTC	CASSPGTSGSGCEQYF
TRBJ2-1	13	TRBV25-1	NA	once	TGTGCCAGCACGAGTATTAACTACAATGAGCAGTTCTTC	CASTSINYNEQFF
TRBJ2-3	13	TRBV2	TRBD1	NA	TGTGCCAGCAGATTTGGGACAGGGGATACGCAGTATTTT	CASRFGTGDTQYF
TRBJ2-1	15	TRBV6-1	NA	NA	TGTGCCAGCAGTGAAAAAACTAGCCTTTACAATGAGCAGTTCTTC	CASSEKTSLYNEQFF
TRBJ1-1	15	TRBV5-1	NA	NA	TGCGCCAGCAGCTTGGCTTCCCGGGGGAACACTGAAGCTTTCTTT	CASSLASRGNTEAFF
TRBJ2-1	14	TRBV9	NA	NA	TGTGCCAGCAGCGCAACGGACATCCACAATGAGCAGTTCTTC	CASSATDIHNEQFF
TRBJ1-6	15	TRBV7-9	NA	NA	TGTGCCAGCAGCTTAGCTACAGGGTTGAGTTCACCCCTCCACTTT	CASSLATGLSSPLHF
TRBJ2-7	20	TRBV28	TRBD2	NA	TGTGCCAGCAGTTTACCGCCAGGACTAGCGGGAGGGCGAGGGTACTACGAGCAGTACTTC	CASSLPPGLAGGRGYYEQYF
TRBJ1-3	14	TRBV19	NA	NA	TGTGCCAGTGAGACACGAAGCTCTGGAAACACCATATATTTT	CASETRSSGNTIYF
TRBJ2-2	14	TRBV6-1	TRBD2	NA	TGTGCCAGCAGGGGGGGGTCGAGATCTGGGGAGCTGTTTTTT	CASRGGSRSGELFF
TRBJ1-4	17	TRBV5-1	TRBD1	NA	TGCGCCAGCAGCTTGGGACAGGGTCCGACAACTAATGAAAAACTGTTTTTT	CASSLGQGPTTNEKLFF
TRBJ1-5	14	TRBV4-1	NA	NA	TGCGCCAGCAGCCAAGATGGGCGCAATCAGCCCCAGCATTTT	CASSQDGRNQPQHF
TRBJ1-5	15	TRBV10-3	TRBD1	few	TGTGCCATCAGCGGGACAGGGGGTAGCAATCAGCCCCAGCATTTT	CAISGTGGSNQPQHF
TRBJ1-3	11	TRBV6-1	NA	NA	TGTGCCAGCAGTCTCGGAAACACCATATATTTT	CASSLGNTIYF
TRBJ2-7	15	TRBV4-1	TRBD2	NA	TGCGCCAGCAGCCAACTCACTAGCGGGAGCAACGAGCAGTACTTC	CASSQLTSGSNEQYF
TRBJ2-3	12	TRBV12-5	NA	NA	TGTGCTAGTGGCCCTGCGGCCTACACGCAGTATTTT	CASGPAAYTQYF
TRBJ1-1	17	TRBV19	NA	NA	TGTGCCAGTAGTGAGCTAGTGACCGGGACATCGAACACTGAAGCTTTCTTT	CASSELVTGTSNTEAFF
TRBJ1-1	15	TRBV29-1	TRBD1	NA	TGCAGCGTTGCTTCGGGACAGAGAAGGAACACTGAAGCTTTCTTT	CSVASGQRRNTEAFF
TRBJ1-2	14	TRBV6-1	TRBD1	NA	TGTGCCAGCAGCCGTAAGACAGGGATCTATGGCTACACCTTC	CASSRKTGIYGYTF
TRBJ1-5	13	TRBV29-1	TRBD1	NA	TGCAGCGCCCGAACCGGGGACAGCGGGCCCCAGCATTTT	CSARTGDSGPQHF
TRBJ1-1	15	TRBV5-4	NA	NA	TGTGCCAGCAGCTTGGACAGGTTCATGAACACTGAAGCTTTCTTT	CASSLDRFMNTEAFF
TRBJ1-5	19	TRBV23-1	TRBD1	NA	TGCGCCAGCAGTCCAGGCCGGGACAGGGGGATGGGGAAAGGTCAGCCCCAGCATTTT	CASSPGRDRGMGKGQPQHF
TRBJ2-1	15	TRBV7-8	NA	NA	TGTGCCAGCAGCTCACCCCAGGGGTTTACGAATGAGCAGTTCTTC	CASSSPQGFTNEQFF
TRBJ1-1	15	TRBV19	NA	NA	TGTGCCAGTAGTACCCTCAAAAGGAGGGGAACTGAAGCTTTCTTT	CASSTLKRRGTEAFF
TRBJ1-4	17	TRBV4-1	NA	NA	TGCGCCAGCAGCCGTTTCACTTTAGTCGCAACTAATGAAAAACTGTTTTTT	CASSRFTLVATNEKLFF
TRBJ2-7	14	TRBV5-5	TRBD1	NA	TGTGCCAGCAGCTTGTCCGGGACAGACTGGGAGCAGTACTTC	CASSLSGTDWEQYF
TRBJ2-1	13	TRBV11-2	NA	NA	TGTGCCAGCAGCGTGACAGACTACAATGAGCAGTTCTTC	CASSVTDYNEQFF
TRBJ1-5	15	TRBV19	NA	NA	TGTGCCAGTAGTATCGCTAGGGGTAGCAATCAGCCCCAGCATTTT	CASSIARGSNQPQHF
TRBJ2-6	16	TRBV6-6	NA	NA	TGTGCCAGCAGTACGGAGGGGAGATCTGGGGCCAACGTCCTGACTTTC	CASSTEGRSGANVLTF
TRBJ2-1	13	TRBV18	NA	NA	TGTGCCAGCTCACCAACAGACTACAATGAGCAGTTCTTC	CASSPTDYNEQFF
TRBJ1-2	13	TRBV6-5	NA	once	TGTGCCAGCAGTCCCCCTAATAGTCGAGGCTACACCTTC	CASSPPNSRGYTF
TRBJ2-3	14	TRBV19	NA	NA	TGTGCCAGTAGGGCACATGGGGGGACAGATACGCAGTATTTT	CASRAHGGTDTQYF
TRBJ1-5	16	TRBV27	NA	NA	TGTGCCAGCAGTCCCCGGGGGGGGAGGGGCAATCAGCCCCAGCATTTT	CASSPRGGRGNQPQHF
TRBJ2-5	15	TRBV6-5	NA	NA	TGTGCCAGCAGCGCGGCTGTAAGGCGGATAGAGACCCAGTACTTC	CASSAAVRRIETQYF
TRBJ1-4	16	TRBV18	NA	NA	TGTGCCAGCTCACCGCAGGCGGCCGAGGGCAATGAAAAACTGTTTTTT	CASSPQAAEGNEKLFF